This is a list of T cell receptor beta chains from one sample in a study. In TCRdb, the multiplex PCR reads were re-called with MiXCR into one record per CDR3 protein. Of thousands of distinct CDR3 sequences listed, around 2.4% are singletons. The source material was tumor-infiltrating Tregs sorted from the breast tumor. Receptors were obtained from a female donor with breast cancer. Both conserved end residues are trimmed from each CDR3.

>TRBV12-3/TRBV12-4|TRBJ1-2
ASKISGTNYGYT
>TRBV12-3/TRBV12-4|TRBJ1-2
ASSTGPSYGYT
>TRBV12-3/TRBV12-4|TRBJ1-2
ASSSRSRQDRVVYT
>TRBV12-3/TRBV12-4|TRBJ1-2
ASSTNYGYT
>TRBV12-3/TRBV12-4|TRBJ1-2
ASSLSPTNYGYT
>TRBV12-3/TRBV12-4|TRBJ1-2
ASSNQGWGYT
>TRBV12-3/TRBV12-4|TRBJ1-2
ASSLLGSGYT
>TRBV12-3/TRBV12-4|TRBJ1-2
ASSFGVSGYT
>TRBV12-3/TRBV12-4|TRBJ1-2
ASSTEGYT
>TRBV12-3/TRBV12-4|TRBJ1-2
ASRTTSAGYGYT
>TRBV12-3/TRBV12-4|TRBJ1-2
ASRYSGQGFTNYGYT
>TRBV12-3/TRBV12-4|TRBJ1-2
ASSLSVLINGYT
>TRBV12-3/TRBV12-4|TRBJ1-2
ASTNSRQGQDYGYT
>TRBV12-3/TRBV12-4|TRBJ1-2
ASSPDLGGYT
>TRBV12-3/TRBV12-4|TRBJ1-2
ASSLRRVGYGYT
>TRBV12-3/TRBV12-4|TRBJ1-2
ASSLGDGNYGYT
>TRBV12-3/TRBV12-4|TRBJ1-2
ASSLTLQGAET
>TRBV12-3/TRBV12-4|TRBJ1-2
ASSLGDRANYGYT
>TRBV12-3/TRBV12-4|TRBJ1-2
ASSFGGTSYT
>TRBV12-3/TRBV12-4|TRBJ1-2
ASSGRGASHGYT
>TRBV12-3/TRBV12-4|TRBJ1-2
ASSSNSRRHYGYT
>TRBV12-3/TRBV12-4|TRBJ1-2
ASSLKQASNYGYT
>TRBV12-3/TRBV12-4|TRBJ1-2
ASSLGRQGTHGYT
>TRBV12-3/TRBV12-4|TRBJ1-2
ASSSGQGGYT
>TRBV12-3/TRBV12-4|TRBJ1-2
ASSWTVTNYGYT
>TRBV12-3/TRBV12-4|TRBJ1-2
ASSLTGYDGYT
>TRBV12-3/TRBV12-4|TRBJ1-2
ASSPEWTTNYGYT
>TRBV12-3/TRBV12-4|TRBJ1-2
ASSLVRDGYT
>TRBV12-3/TRBV12-4|TRBJ1-2
ASSRGQGHYGYT
>TRBV12-3/TRBV12-4|TRBJ1-2
ASSLIQRDYGYT
>TRBV12-3/TRBV12-4|TRBJ1-2
ASSLGGIYGYT
>TRBV12-3/TRBV12-4|TRBJ1-2
ASSQDLPNYGYT
>TRBV12-3/TRBV12-4|TRBJ1-2
ASSPSLYGYT
>TRBV12-3/TRBV12-4|TRBJ1-2
ASSDRVRNYGYT